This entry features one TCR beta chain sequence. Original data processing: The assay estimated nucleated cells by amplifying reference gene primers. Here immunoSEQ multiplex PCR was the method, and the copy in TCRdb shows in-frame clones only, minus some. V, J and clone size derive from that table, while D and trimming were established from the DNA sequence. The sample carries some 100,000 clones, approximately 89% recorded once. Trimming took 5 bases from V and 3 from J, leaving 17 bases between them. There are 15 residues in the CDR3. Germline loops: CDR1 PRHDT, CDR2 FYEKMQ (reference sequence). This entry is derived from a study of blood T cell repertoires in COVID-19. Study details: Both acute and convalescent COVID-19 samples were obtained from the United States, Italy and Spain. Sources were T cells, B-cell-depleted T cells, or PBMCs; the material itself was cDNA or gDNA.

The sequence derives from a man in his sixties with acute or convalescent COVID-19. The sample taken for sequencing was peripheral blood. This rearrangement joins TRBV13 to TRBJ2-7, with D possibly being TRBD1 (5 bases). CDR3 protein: CASSLKGGHLYEQYF. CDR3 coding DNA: TGTGCCAGCAGCCTTAAAGGCGGACACCTCTACGAGCAGTACTTC.